The entry that follows covers one T cell receptor beta chain sequence. The germline V gene encodes CDR1 GTSNPN and CDR2 SVGIG (reference sequence). V lost 3 bases and J lost 6, with 12 bases in between. CDR3 size: 12 residues. The data were taken from a study of blood T cell repertoires in COVID-19. Clones were read by immunoSEQ multiplex PCR, and TCRdb kept only the in-frame ones, dropping some. This table has about 280,000 clones, around 91% appearing once. Sequenced sample: PBMCs or T cells enriched from blood (not recorded which). This TCR derives from a woman under 30 with acute COVID-19. The chain combines TRBV30 with TRBJ2-7; D not certain. The CDR3 spells CAWSPSYSEQYF. The CDR3 region has the DNA TGTGCCTGGAGCCCTAGTTATTCCGAGCAGTACTTC.